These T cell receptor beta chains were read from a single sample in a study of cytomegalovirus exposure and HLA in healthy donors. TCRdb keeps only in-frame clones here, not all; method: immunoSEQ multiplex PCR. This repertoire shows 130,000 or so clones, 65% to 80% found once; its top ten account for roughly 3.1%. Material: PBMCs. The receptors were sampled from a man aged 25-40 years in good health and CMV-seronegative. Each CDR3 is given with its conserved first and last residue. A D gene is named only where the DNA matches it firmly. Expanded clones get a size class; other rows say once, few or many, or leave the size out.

CASSIVGTSTDTQYF	TGTGCCAGTAGTATTGTAGGGACTAGCACAGATACGCAGTATTTT	NA	few	TRBJ2-3	TRBV19
CASTFRLEIGSSYNEQFF	TGTGCCAGCACATTTCGACTAGAAATCGGTAGCTCCTACAATGAGCAGTTCTTC	NA	once	TRBJ2-1	TRBV27
CSSSLGLGNTIYF	TGTTCCAGCAGCTTAGGTCTTGGAAACACCATATATTTT	NA	once	TRBJ1-3	TRBV7-9
CAPYFSQAPSGEKLFF	TGCGCCCCCTACTTTTCCCAGGCCCCCTCTGGGGAAAAACTGTTTTTT	NA	NA	TRBJ1-4	TRBV10-1
CASSRGLAGSFDTQYF	TGCGCCAGCAGCCGAGGACTAGCGGGGTCATTTGATACGCAGTATTTT	TRBD2	NA	TRBJ2-3	TRBV5-1
CASRLAPPLRIWNQPQHF	TGTGCAAGTCGCTTAGCCCCCCCCCTGCGAATTTGGAATCAGCCCCAGCATTTT	NA	NA	TRBJ1-5	TRBV12-2
CASGRADINEKLFF	TGTGCCAGTGGTCGGGCGGACATTAATGAAAAACTGTTTTTT	NA	NA	TRBJ1-4	TRBV19
CASSVGDWPEAFF	TGTGCCAGCAGCGTAGGAGACTGGCCTGAAGCTTTCTTT	NA	once	TRBJ1-1	TRBV9
CASSVYREGGGTDTQYF	TGTGCCAGCAGCGTCTACAGGGAAGGAGGAGGCACAGATACGCAGTATTTT	NA	NA	TRBJ2-3	TRBV9
CASGARAYGEQYF	TGTGCCAGTGGGGCTCGCGCCTACGGCGAGCAGTACTTC	NA	NA	TRBJ2-7	TRBV19
CASSSRLAGVVTQYF	TGTGCCAGCAGCTCGAGACTAGCGGGGGTGGTGACCCAGTACTTC	TRBD2	NA	TRBJ2-5	TRBV7-2
CASSIWGLEAEAFF	TGTGCCAGTAGTATATGGGGGCTAGAGGCTGAAGCTTTCTTT	NA	NA	TRBJ1-1	TRBV19
CASSESPTQERSYGYTF	TGCGCCAGCAGTGAGTCCCCGACACAAGAACGGTCCTATGGCTACACCTTC	NA	NA	TRBJ1-2	TRBV10-1
CASRSTTGVVNTDTQYF	TGTGCCAGCAGATCAACTACCGGGGTAGTCAACACAGATACGCAGTATTTT	NA	few	TRBJ2-3	TRBV11-2
CASSLAQGANEKLFF	TGTGCCAGCAGTTTAGCCCAGGGGGCGAATGAAAAACTGTTTTTT	TRBD1	NA	TRBJ1-4	TRBV28
CASSLGQGWDETQYF	TGCGCCAGCAGCTTGGGCCAGGGGTGGGACGAGACCCAGTACTTC	NA	few	TRBJ2-5	TRBV5-1
CASSLAGQGAYEQYF	TGTGCCAGCTCACTTGCTGGACAGGGGGCATACGAGCAGTACTTC	TRBD1	NA	TRBJ2-7	TRBV18
CASSEASLAGGYYNEQFF	TGTGCCAGCAGTGAAGCATCACTAGCGGGGGGGTACTACAATGAGCAGTTCTTC	TRBD2	NA	TRBJ2-1	TRBV2
CASSTNSGASYEQYF	TGTGCCAGCAGCACAAACAGTGGGGCCTCCTACGAGCAGTACTTC	NA	NA	TRBJ2-7	TRBV7-9
CAWESTSGRNPYEQYF	TGTGCCTGGGAATCGACTAGCGGGAGGAACCCCTACGAGCAGTACTTC	TRBD2	NA	TRBJ2-7	TRBV30
CASSPDTSSYNSPLHF	TGCGCCAGCAGCCCGGACACGAGCTCCTATAATTCACCCCTCCACTTT	NA	NA	TRBJ1-6	TRBV5-1
CASSRELYEQYF	TGTGCCAGCAGCCGGGAGCTCTACGAGCAGTACTTC	NA	medium-sized	TRBJ2-7	TRBV6-6
CASSMAGFDGYTF	TGTGCCAGTAGTATGGCGGGGTTCGATGGCTACACCTTC	NA	NA	TRBJ1-2	TRBV19
CASRGTAAGQPQHF	TGTGCCAGCAGGGGGACTGCGGCGGGGCAGCCCCAGCATTTT	NA	few	TRBJ1-5	TRBV6-5
CAWSAFLNQPQHF	TGTGCCTGGAGTGCCTTCCTCAATCAGCCCCAGCATTTT	NA	NA	TRBJ1-5	TRBV30
CASSLGGQGAYEQYF	TGCGCCAGCAGCTTGGGAGGGCAGGGGGCCTACGAGCAGTACTTC	TRBD1	NA	TRBJ2-7	TRBV5-1
CASSSATSGFVAGELFF	TGCGCCAGCAGCTCGGCGACTAGCGGGTTTGTGGCCGGGGAGCTGTTTTTT	TRBD2	few	TRBJ2-2	TRBV5-1
CASGTGFRTSQPQHF	TGTGCTAGTGGGACAGGTTTCCGCACGTCCCAGCCCCAGCATTTT	NA	NA	TRBJ1-5	TRBV12-5
CASSLAPGQGVRGNTIYF	TGTGCCAGCAGCTTAGCCCCGGGACAGGGCGTAAGGGGAAACACCATATATTTT	TRBD1	NA	TRBJ1-3	TRBV7-2
CASSYSQANGYTF	TGTGCCAGCAGTTACTCGCAAGCAAATGGCTACACCTTC	NA	NA	TRBJ1-2	TRBV6-6
CASSSDSNYGYTF	TGCGCCAGCAGCTCTGACAGTAACTATGGCTACACCTTC	NA	NA	TRBJ1-2	TRBV5-1
CASARRRTSGKSSYNEQFF	TGTGCCAGCGCGAGAAGACGGACTAGCGGGAAGAGCTCCTACAATGAGCAGTTCTTC	TRBD2	NA	TRBJ2-1	TRBV9
CASSFTLAGENIQYF	TGTGCCAGCAGCTTCACCCTAGCGGGAGAAAACATTCAGTACTTC	TRBD2	NA	TRBJ2-4	TRBV7-2
CASREHLDTEAFF	TGTGCCAGCAGGGAACACTTGGACACTGAAGCTTTCTTT	NA	few	TRBJ1-1	TRBV6-1
CASSLPRLGASGNTIYF	TGTGCCAGCAGCCTTCCTAGGTTGGGGGCCTCTGGAAACACCATATATTTT	NA	NA	TRBJ1-3	TRBV28
CASIRDRTGHTEAFF	TGTGCCAGTATCCGGGATAGGACAGGGCATACTGAAGCTTTCTTT	TRBD1	NA	TRBJ1-1	TRBV19
CASNGQGGTDQPQHF	TGTGCCAGCAACGGACAGGGTGGAACAGATCAGCCCCAGCATTTT	TRBD1	NA	TRBJ1-5	TRBV2
CASSSYRATNEKLFF	TGTGCCAGCAGCTCCTACAGGGCCACTAATGAAAAACTGTTTTTT	NA	NA	TRBJ1-4	TRBV7-2
CASSSPPGTGVTEAFF	TGTGCCAGTAGTTCCCCCCCCGGGACAGGGGTCACTGAAGCTTTCTTT	TRBD1	NA	TRBJ1-1	TRBV19
CASSGTSGGQRETQYF	TGTGCCAGCAGCGGGACTAGCGGGGGGCAACGAGAGACCCAGTACTTC	TRBD2	few	TRBJ2-5	TRBV5-6
CASSLSFGAGGLGSPLHF	TGTGCCAGCAGTTTAAGCTTTGGGGCAGGGGGCTTGGGGTCACCCCTCCACTTT	TRBD1	NA	TRBJ1-6	TRBV27
CASSLDPRNTEAFF	TGTGCCAGCAGCCTAGACCCCAGGAACACTGAAGCTTTCTTT	NA	NA	TRBJ1-1	TRBV2
CSVASGRGETQYF	TGCAGCGTTGCCAGCGGGAGGGGAGAGACCCAGTACTTC	TRBD2	NA	TRBJ2-5	TRBV29-1
CASSLMTGENTEAFF	TGTGCCAGCTCACTGATGACAGGGGAGAACACTGAAGCTTTCTTT	TRBD1	few	TRBJ1-1	TRBV18
CASSQEASGGSYNEQFF	TGCGCCAGCAGCCAAGAGGCTAGCGGGGGCTCCTACAATGAGCAGTTCTTC	TRBD2	few	TRBJ2-1	TRBV4-1
CASRGREPYGYTF	TGTGCCAGCAGGGGCAGGGAACCCTATGGCTACACCTTC	NA	NA	TRBJ1-2	TRBV27
CASSQGNTEAFF	TGTGCCAGCAGTCAGGGGAACACTGAAGCTTTCTTT	NA	NA	TRBJ1-1	TRBV28
CAISESRLGTSDHYF	TGTGCCATCAGTGAGTCGCGGTTAGGGACTAGCGATCACTACTTC	TRBD2	NA	TRBJ2-7	TRBV10-3
CASSPQTSGRRSSGDTQYF	TGTGCCAGCAGCCCACAGACTAGCGGGAGAAGATCGAGTGGAGATACGCAGTATTTT	TRBD2	NA	TRBJ2-3	TRBV7-2
CSVGDRARNQPQHF	TGCAGCGTGGGGGACAGGGCGCGCAATCAGCCCCAGCATTTT	TRBD1	NA	TRBJ1-5	TRBV29-1
CASSVDRGSGYTF	TGTGCCAGCAGCGTCGACAGGGGGAGCGGCTACACCTTC	TRBD1	NA	TRBJ1-2	TRBV9
CAWSVEWTGMNTEAFF	TGTGCCTGGAGTGTAGAATGGACAGGGATGAACACTGAAGCTTTCTTT	TRBD1	NA	TRBJ1-1	TRBV30
CASSLVPGGIYEQYF	TGTGCCAGCAGCTTAGTCCCTGGGGGGATATACGAGCAGTACTTC	NA	NA	TRBJ2-7	TRBV7-3
CASSIVPDTEAFF	TGTGCCAGTAGTATAGTCCCAGACACTGAAGCTTTCTTT	NA	NA	TRBJ1-1	TRBV19
CASSPGDRVVNEQFF	TGCGCCAGCAGCCCGGGGGACAGGGTTGTCAATGAGCAGTTCTTC	TRBD1	NA	TRBJ2-1	TRBV5-1
CASNDRGTNEKLFF	TGTGCCAGCAACGACAGGGGAACTAATGAAAAACTGTTTTTT	TRBD1	NA	TRBJ1-4	TRBV5-4
CASSHRQTNEKLFF	TGTGCCAGCAGTCACCGACAGACTAATGAAAAACTGTTTTTT	NA	NA	TRBJ1-4	TRBV28